The sequence of this TCR beta chain was determined in a study of T cells expressing NK-cell markers. Study overall: Eight donors were sequenced, seven testing HCMV-seropositive and one testing seronegative. Study findings and constraints: Clones of NKG2C+ T cells that had expanded were of unclear HCMV specificity. Of the CD8+ T cell pool in 5 to 7 donors, about 1.0-8% was accounted for by dominant NKG2C+ clonotypes.

There are 15 residues in the CDR3. CDR1 is DFQATT, CDR2 SNEGSKA, per germline (reference sequence). Points on this clonotype: What it binds is not known.

For TCR beta, cDNA was produced by 5'RACE template switching with UMIs. Each CDR3 protein gets one entry in TCRdb, which reprocessed the 5' RACE reads and gives no DNA. The sample holds roughly 280,000 distinct CDR3 sequences. The specimen sequenced was blood T cells: a sorted CD56 or NKG2C T cell subset, CD4+ or CD8+ T cells, or bulk PBMC T cells (not recorded which). The source of this sequence is a man between 18 and 29 years old in good health. The chain is built from TRBV20-1 and TRBJ2-1; TCRdb returns TRBD1, unconfirmable since there is no DNA. CDR3 sequence reads: CSARDWGRRTNEQFF.